The next 8 T cell receptor beta chains were all read from a single sample in a study of CD8 T cells in Susac syndrome. RNA was extracted with the RNeasy kit, and a quantity of roughly 0.5 to 1 ug was reverse transcribed using random hexamers. One entry per CDR3 protein results from TCRdb running MiXCR on the immunoSEQ multiplex PCR reads. Seen here are approximately 200,000 distinct CDR3 sequences, 90% to 96% observed once, and the top ten hold approximately 0.09%. Material for sequencing was CD4+ T cells from PBMCs. These receptors all stem from a human donor with multiple sclerosis.

The CDR3 region is CASSLVAGAKNIQYF. The DNA for the CDR3 is TGTGCCAGCAGCTTGGTAGCGGGGGCCAAAAACATTCAGTACTTC. V is TRBV6-5 and J is TRBJ2-4; 8 bases agree with TRBD2. This CDR3 spans 15 amino acids. V was clipped by 6 bases and J by 1 base; unmatched bases: 5. Germline CDR1 reads MNHEY; CDR2 reads SVGAGI.

The chain uses TRBV27 and TRBJ2-7; D is possibly TRBD1 (5 bases). V was clipped by 4 bases and J by 2 bases, with 12 bases between them. This CDR3 region has 14 residues. The germline V gene encodes CDR1 MNHEY and CDR2 SMNVEV (reference sequence). CDR3 sequence reads: CASSSYTGAYEQYF. The CDR3, as DNA: TGTGCCAGCAGTTCTTACACAGGAGCCTACGAGCAGTACTTC.

The chain links TRBV12-5 to TRBJ2-3, with 10 bases identical to TRBD2. J gave up 3 bases and V 6 bases, and 6 bases lay outside the gene matches. This CDR3 is 15 amino acids long. Germline lookup yields CDR1 LGHNT and CDR2 FRNRAP. CDR3 DNA: TGTGCTAGTGGACCAGCGGGGGGGCCAACAGATACGCAGTATTTT. It specifies CASGPAGGPTDTQYF.

The chain joins TRBV18 to TRBJ2-5; 7 bases line up with TRBD1. V shed 2 bases, J shed 5 bases, and the junction held 2 bases outside the gene matches. This CDR3 contains 13 residues. Germline assignment: CDR1 KGHSH and CDR2 LQKENI. As DNA, the CDR3 is TGTGCCAGCTCACCATTGACAGGGGAGACCCAGTACTTC. Its protein is CASSPLTGETQYF. The complete variable domain, with remaining parts taken from reference TRBV18 and TRBJ2-5, reads NAGVMQNPRHLVRRRGQEARLRCSPMKGHSHVYWYRQLPEEGLKFMVYLQKENIIDESGMPKERFSAEFPKEGPSILRIQQVVRGDSAAYFCASSPLTGETQYFGPGTRLLVL.

The chain employs TRBV5-1 and TRBJ1-1, with 9 bases fitting TRBD1. Per the germline V gene, CDR1 is SGHRS and CDR2 is YFSETQ. This CDR3 is built from 13 residues. Trimming cost V 5 bases and J 6 bases; bases outside gene matches: 5. For the CDR3, the DNA is TGCGCCAGCAGTCGGACAGGGGTATCTGAAGCTTTCTTT. Its translation: CASSRTGVSEAFF.

This chain connects TRBV7-2 to TRBJ1-3; D unresolved. The CDR3 loop spans 15 amino acids. From germline, CDR1 is SGHTA and CDR2 FQGNSA. Deletions cut 5 bases from V and 8 bases from J, with 19 bases between. This CDR3 is CASSIRASSGDTIYF. Written as DNA, the CDR3 is TGTGCCAGCAGCATAAGGGCCTCCTCCGGGGACACCATATATTTT.

The chain joins TRBV29-1 to TRBJ1-2; 8 nucleotides agree with TRBD1. Germline-derived CDR1 and CDR2 are SQVTM and ANQGSEA. Trimming at V came to 3 bases and at J to 3 bases, leaving 6 bases not matched to a gene. The CDR3 totals 14 residues. CDR3: CSVDEAGGDYGYTF. DNA of the CDR3: TGCAGCGTTGATGAGGCAGGGGGCGACTATGGCTACACCTTC.

As DNA, the CDR3 is TGTGCCTGGAGTGTTGGGTCGGGAGCCCGTAATTCACCCCTCCACTTT. Residues: CAWSVGSGARNSPLHF. V is TRBV30 and J is TRBJ1-6; D unclear. Trimming cost V 0 bases and J 6 bases, with 15 bases left between them. Germline-derived CDR1 and CDR2 are GTSNPN and SVGIG (reference sequence). This CDR3 is 16 amino acids long.